The 25 T cell receptor beta chains listed next were all sequenced from one sample in a study of blood T cell repertoires in COVID-19. Data came from immunoSEQ multiplex PCR; TCRdb stores just in-frame clones and leaves some out. The sample has 130,000 to 150,000 clones; roughly 88% are singletons. Input material: peripheral blood. Every receptor here comes from a woman in her forties or fifties with acute or convalescent COVID-19.

The chain links TRBV12-3 or TRBV12-4 to TRBJ1-4, with D unclear. The V gene lost 6 bases and the J gene lost 7 bases, with 12 bases spanning the gap. This CDR3 is built from 13 residues. CDR3 sequence reads: CASSPSSVEKLFF. For the CDR3, the DNA is TGTGCCAGCAGCCCTAGCTCGGTTGAAAAACTGTTTTTT.

This sequence joins TRBV6-5 and TRBJ1-6, with 8 positions matching TRBD1. Trimming removed 5 bases from V and 10 bases from J; junction bases left unmatched: 10. The CDR3 length is 15 residues. In germline, CDR1 is MNHEY, CDR2 SVGAGI. CDR3 sequence (DNA): TGTGCCAGCAGTCCACGACAGGGGAGGACATCACCCCTCCACTTT. Translated: CASSPRQGRTSPLHF.

This clone was counted between two and nine times. J is TRBJ2-7 and V is TRBV19, with TRBD2 as a possible D gene (5 bases). Trimming removed 2 bases from V and 6 bases from J, with 14 bases in between. Germline V gene lookup returns CDR1 LNHDA and CDR2 SQIVND (reference sequence). This CDR3 is 14 amino acids long. The CDR3, as DNA: TGTGCCAGTAGTATAAGAGCGGCAAGTCGCGAGCAGTACTTC. It specifies CASSIRAASREQYF.

This clone was seen only a few times. The V and J genes are TRBV7-3 and TRBJ2-3; 10 positions agree with TRBD2. This CDR3 is 13 amino acids long. Per germline, CDR1 SGHTA and CDR2 FQGTGA. V lost 5 bases to trimming and J lost 10 bases; unmatched junction nucleotides: 6. CDR3 sequence: CASSPSGRVPQYF. The DNA of the CDR3 is TGTGCCAGCAGCCCTAGCGGGAGAGTTCCGCAGTATTTT.

The J gene is TRBJ2-7, the V gene TRBV6-5; TRBD2 matches 8 bases. CDR3 length: 13 amino acids. Germline V gene sequence: CDR1 MNHEY, CDR2 SVGAGI. Trimming at V came to 9 bases and at J to 3 bases, leaving 7 bases not matched to a gene. CDR3 DNA sequence: TGTGCCAGTAGCGGGATTAGGGACTACGAGCAGTACTTC. Its protein is CASSGIRDYEQYF.

J is TRBJ1-2 and V is TRBV9; 11 bases agree with TRBD1. Trimming at V came to 3 bases and at J to 7 bases, leaving 2 bases not matched to a gene. CDR1 and CDR2 (germline): SGDLS, YYNGEE. This CDR3 is 13 amino acids long. As DNA, the CDR3 is TGTGCCAGCAGCGCCGGGACAGGGGGTGGCTACACCTTC. Its protein product is CASSAGTGGGYTF.

The chain links TRBV7-6 to TRBJ2-5; 7 bases map to TRBD1. V was clipped by 1 base and J by 0 bases; unmatched bases: 8. Per germline, CDR1 SGHVS and CDR2 FNYEAQ. The CDR3 has 17 amino acids. This chain's CDR3 is CASSLGTGRGDQETQYF. The CDR3 DNA follows: TGTGCCAGCAGCTTAGGGACAGGTCGTGGGGACCAAGAGACCCAGTACTTC.

CDR3 amino acids: CASKDRGTEAFF. CDR3 in DNA: TGTGCCAGCAAAGACAGGGGGACTGAAGCTTTCTTT. V gene TRBV27 combines with J gene TRBJ1-1, with 9 bases lining up with TRBD1. Germline assignment: CDR1 MNHEY and CDR2 SMNVEV (reference sequence). V lost 7 bases, J lost 5 bases, and 2 bases stayed unmatched. The CDR3 runs to 12 residues.

The V gene is TRBV6-5, the J gene TRBJ1-2; no clear D. The CDR3 is 13 residues long. Trimming stripped 5 bases from V and 4 bases from J, with 11 bases between. CDR1 and CDR2 (germline): MNHEY, SVGAGI. CDR3 nucleotides: TGTGCCAGCAGTCGGGAGGGTTTCTATGGCTACACCTTC. Its protein is CASSREGFYGYTF.

This sequence joins TRBV20-1 and TRBJ2-3; D is unclear. The length of the CDR3 is 11 residues. V lost 6 bases and J 2 bases, leaving 6 bases between the germline ends. Germline assignment: CDR1 DFQATT and CDR2 SNEGSKA (reference sequence). The CDR3 sequence: CSAVATDTQYF. The CDR3 coding sequence is TGCAGTGCCGTAGCCACAGATACGCAGTATTTT.

This clone was picked up a small number of times. This sequence joins TRBV29-1 and TRBJ2-7; 9 bases line up with TRBD2. Looked up from germline, CDR1 is SQVTM and CDR2 is ANQGSEA. V lost 4 bases, J lost 2 bases, and 15 bases stayed unmatched. This CDR3 region has 17 residues. The CDR3 protein is CSVGKTYGIAGAYEQYF. The CDR3 DNA sequence: TGCAGCGTTGGAAAGACTTATGGGATAGCGGGAGCCTACGAGCAGTACTTC.

The V call is TRBV5-1, the J call TRBJ1-4; D uncertain. Germline V gene data show CDR1 as SGHRS and CDR2 as YFSETQ. V gave up 2 bases and J gave up 5 bases, with 7 bases separating them. This CDR3 contains 13 residues. Here the CDR3 DNA reads TGCGCCAGCAGCTTTACTGTGAATGAAAAACTGTTTTTT. Translation: CASSFTVNEKLFF. Full variable domain (missing parts from reference TRBV5-1 and TRBJ1-4): KAGVTQTPRYLIKTRGQQVTLSCSPISGHRSVSWYQQTPGQGLQFLFEYFSETQRNKGNFPGRFSGRQFSNSRSEMNVSTLELGDSALYLCASSFTVNEKLFFGSGTQLSVL.

The chain employs TRBV9 and TRBJ1-3; 8 nucleotides align to TRBD1. The germline CDR1 and CDR2 sequences are SGDLS and YYNGEE. CDR3 length: 15 residues. With 4 bases clipped from V and 4 bases from J, the junction kept 7 bases outside the gene matches. CDR3 protein: CASSSQGASGNTIYF. CDR3 sequence (DNA): TGTGCCAGCAGCTCCCAGGGGGCGTCGGGAAACACCATATATTTT.

This sequence joins TRBV3-1 (or the pseudogene TRBV3-2) and TRBJ2-1; tentatively, D is TRBD1 (5 bases). V was cut by 2 bases and J by 5 bases, with 10 bases left in between. The CDR3 extends over 14 amino acids. CDR1 and CDR2 (germline): LGHDT, YNNKEL (reference sequence). The CDR3 loop reads CASSQTTGDNEQFF. The CDR3 nucleotides read TGTGCCAGCAGCCAAACCACAGGTGACAATGAGCAGTTCTTC.

The chain combines TRBV7-2 with TRBJ2-7, with 11 bases aligning to TRBD2. CDR3 length equals 16 residues. Unmatched junction bases numbered 18, after V lost 5 bases and J lost 12 bases. Germline assignment: CDR1 SGHTA and CDR2 FQGNSA. CDR3 loop: CASSLTFGLAGGGRYF. DNA for the CDR3: TGTGCCAGCAGCCTGACTTTTGGGCTAGCGGGGGGCGGTAGGTACTTC.

CDR3 sequence (DNA): TGTGCCAGCAGTCCTGGGACAGGCCCCCAGCATTTT. Its translation is CASSPGTGPQHF. This chain uses TRBV12-3 or TRBV12-4 with TRBJ1-5; 8 bases are shared with TRBD1. This CDR3 comprises 12 residues. V was pared by 5 bases and J by 10 bases, with 4 bases of the junction left unmatched.

This chain joins TRBV15 and TRBJ2-2, with 11 positions matching TRBD1. Germline-derived CDR1 and CDR2 are LNHNV and YYDKDF (reference sequence). Unmatched junction bases numbered 9, after V lost 5 bases and J lost 4 bases. The CDR3 runs to 17 residues. CDR3 amino acids: CATSSPPGTGGTGELFF. The DNA of the CDR3 is TGTGCCACCAGCTCCCCCCCTGGGACAGGGGGCACCGGGGAGCTGTTTTTT.

This clone was picked up one time. This rearrangement joins TRBV3-1 (or the pseudogene TRBV3-2) to TRBJ2-7; D may be TRBD1 (5 bases). Trimming cost V 1 base and J 2 bases, with 9 bases left between them. The CDR3 spans 14 residues. Per germline, CDR1 LGHDT and CDR2 YNNKEL (reference sequence). This CDR3 is CASSQGQGPYEQYF. CDR3 sequence (DNA): TGTGCCAGCAGCCAAGGGCAGGGTCCCTACGAGCAGTACTTC.

The rearrangement uses TRBV6-4 and TRBJ2-3; tentatively, D is TRBD2 (6 bases). The CDR3 has 17 amino acids. Germline values: CDR1 MRHNA, CDR2 SNTAGT. Trimming shortened V by 0 bases and J by 0 bases, and 13 bases separated the two germline ends. DNA of the CDR3: TGTGCCAGCAGTGACTCGGCGGCGGGACGTAGCACAGATACGCAGTATTTT. This encodes CASSDSAAGRSTDTQYF.

The gene calls are TRBV7-3 and TRBJ2-3; D unclear. The CDR3 has 13 amino acids. Germline V CDR1 and CDR2: SGHTA, FQGTGA. The V end lost 2 bases, the J end lost 6 bases, and 9 bases lay between the germline ends. The CDR3 spells CASSLGVGDTQYF. CDR3 bases: TGTGCCAGCAGCTTAGGCGTCGGGGATACGCAGTATTTT.

This clone was seen only once. The V and J genes are TRBV9 and TRBJ2-7, with 8 positions matching TRBD1. In germline, CDR1 is SGDLS, CDR2 YYNGEE. CDR3 length: 15 residues. V lost 0 bases to trimming and J lost 5 bases; unmatched junction nucleotides: 7. The chain's CDR3 is CASSVGLDRVDEQYF. The CDR3, as DNA: TGTGCCAGCAGCGTAGGTCTGGACAGGGTCGACGAGCAGTACTTC. The full variable domain, rest sourced from reference TRBV9 and TRBJ2-7, is DSGVTQTPKHLITATGQRVTLRCSPRSGDLSVYWYQQSLDQGLQFLIQYYNGEERAKGNILERFSAQQFPDLHSELNLSSLELGDSALYFCASSVGLDRVDEQYFGPGTRLTVT.

This chain connects TRBV10-3 to TRBJ1-2; maybe TRBD1 (6 bases). Trimming took off 2 bases at V and 8 bases at J, with 9 bases between the two ends. The germline V gene has CDR1 ENHRY and CDR2 SYGVKD. The CDR3 spans 12 residues. The CDR3 sequence: CAISETGRGYTF. CDR3 DNA: TGTGCCATCAGTGAGACAGGGCGCGGCTACACCTTC.

This clone was observed a handful of times. The chain uses TRBV18 and TRBJ1-2; 7 nucleotides align to TRBD1. The CDR3 extends over 14 amino acids. Germline V lookup: CDR1 KGHSH, CDR2 LQKENI. With 5 bases clipped from V and 5 bases from J, the junction kept 8 bases outside the gene matches. Written as DNA, the CDR3 is TGTGCCAGCTCATGGGACAGAGGAGCTTATGGCTACACCTTC. Amino acid sequence: CASSWDRGAYGYTF.

V and J are TRBV9 and TRBJ2-3; D not certain. The CDR3 consists of 13 residues. Germline values: CDR1 SGDLS, CDR2 YYNGEE. V lost 0 bases, J lost 2 bases, and 4 bases lay in between. CDR3 amino acids: CASSVGHTDTQYF. CDR3 bases: TGTGCCAGCAGCGTAGGGCACACAGATACGCAGTATTTT.

The V call is TRBV18, the J call TRBJ1-1; 8 bases map to TRBD1. CDR3 size: 15 residues. The germline V gene encodes CDR1 KGHSH and CDR2 LQKENI. The junction had 3 bases not matched to a gene; V was cut back by 2 bases and J by 1 base. CDR3 sequence: CASSPNQGANTEAFF. Here the CDR3 DNA reads TGTGCCAGCTCACCAAATCAGGGGGCGAACACTGAAGCTTTCTTT. Combining the CDR3 with reference TRBV18 and TRBJ1-1 gives the whole variable domain NAGVMQNPRHLVRRRGQEARLRCSPMKGHSHVYWYRQLPEEGLKFMVYLQKENIIDESGMPKERFSAEFPKEGPSILRIQQVVRGDSAAYFCASSPNQGANTEAFFGQGTRLTVV.